This TCR beta chain was recorded in a study of cytomegalovirus exposure and HLA in healthy donors. Assay: immunoSEQ multiplex PCR; the TCRdb copy retains only in-frame clones and omits some. Seen here are fewer than 95,000 clones, roughly 83% observed once, and the top ten hold around 10%. Of note for this clone: Its antigen is unidentified.

Study observations and caveats: Researchers catalogued 160 or so TCR beta chains as cytomegalovirus-associated. The classifier reportedly diagnosed cytomegalovirus status with high sensitivity and specificity.

While the first cohort had some 700 subjects, the donors belonged to the separate validation cohort of over a hundred subjects. This CDR3 has 16 amino acids. The ends lost 4 bases at V and 4 bases at J; junction bases unmatched: 10. Germline CDR1 and CDR2: SGHRS and YFSETQ. Specimen: PBMCs. The TCR sequence derives from a woman younger than 35 in good health and CMV-seropositive. The chain combines TRBV5-1 with TRBJ1-2, with 10 nucleotides matching TRBD1. CDR3 loop: CASSPDGTGAFYGYTF. The CDR3 region has the DNA TGCGCCAGCAGCCCGGACGGGACAGGGGCTTTCTATGGCTACACCTTC. Supplemented by reference TRBV5-1 and TRBJ1-2, the full variable domain reads KAGVTQTPRYLIKTRGQQVTLSCSPISGHRSVSWYQQTPGQGLQFLFEYFSETQRNKGNFPGRFSGRQFSNSRSEMNVSTLELGDSALYLCASSPDGTGAFYGYTFGSGTRLTVV.